The rows below give T cell receptor beta chains drawn from one sample of a study of cytomegalovirus exposure and HLA in healthy donors. TCRdb keeps only in-frame clones here, not all; method: immunoSEQ multiplex PCR. The top ten clones hold 1.5% to 2% of a sample with about 150,000 clones, around two thirds of them seen once. Sequences were obtained from PBMCs. These receptor sequences come from a woman aged 18-29 years in good health and CMV-seronegative. CDR3s include the opening cysteine and the closing phenylalanine or tryptophan. The D gene is left open where the match is weak. Size is omitted from some rows. Given values are once, few, many or a class for expanded clones.

abundance	d_gene	v_gene	j_gene	CDR3aa	CDR3nt
once	TRBD1	TRBV19	TRBJ1-5	CASSTDRYYSNQPQHF	TGTGCCAGTAGTACGGACAGGTATTATAGCAATCAGCCCCAGCATTTT
NA	TRBD1	TRBV7-2	TRBJ2-2	CASSLAPGGMAGELFF	TGTGCCAGCAGCTTAGCGCCAGGGGGCATGGCCGGGGAGCTGTTTTTT
few	NA	TRBV7-8	TRBJ1-5	CASSFDGISNQPQHF	TGTGCCAGCAGCTTCGACGGGATTAGCAATCAGCCCCAGCATTTT
NA	NA	TRBV23-1	TRBJ1-2	CASSQEDRTPANYGYTF	TGCGCCAGCAGTCAAGAAGACAGGACTCCCGCTAACTATGGCTACACCTTC
NA	TRBD1	TRBV2	TRBJ1-1	CASRDRVEAFF	TGTGCCAGCAGAGACAGGGTTGAAGCTTTCTTT
NA	TRBD1	TRBV7-9	TRBJ2-1	CASSPWDSSYNEQFF	TGTGCCAGCAGCCCTTGGGACAGTTCCTACAATGAGCAGTTCTTC
NA	TRBD2	TRBV5-1	TRBJ2-1	CASSQTSGRYNEQFF	TGCGCCAGCAGTCAGACTAGCGGGAGATACAATGAGCAGTTCTTC
NA	NA	TRBV13	TRBJ1-2	CASLSRRSNGYTF	TGTGCCAGCTTGAGCCGAAGGAGTAATGGCTACACCTTC
NA	TRBD1	TRBV28	TRBJ2-7	CAVAGGGQGAYEQYF	TGTGCAGTCGCTGGGGGAGGACAGGGGGCCTACGAGCAGTACTTC
NA	NA	TRBV5-1	TRBJ2-2	CASSLGGPSGELFF	TGCGCCAGCAGCTTGGGAGGCCCATCCGGGGAGCTGTTTTTT
once	NA	TRBV11-2	TRBJ1-2	CASSNDRNYGYTF	TGTGCCAGCAGCAACGACAGAAACTATGGCTACACCTTC
NA	NA	TRBV5-1	TRBJ2-7	CASMLFGGSEQYF	TGCGCCAGCATGTTGTTTGGGGGCTCCGAGCAGTACTTC
NA	NA	TRBV18	TRBJ1-4	CASSGTTNEKLFF	TGTGCCAGCTCAGGGACTACTAATGAAAAACTGTTTTTT
NA	NA	TRBV6-5	TRBJ1-1	CASRHVPGMNTEAFF	TGTGCCAGCCGGCACGTTCCAGGGATGAACACTGAAGCTTTCTTT
NA	NA	TRBV4-1	TRBJ2-1	CASSQDTVDEQFF	TGCGCCAGCAGCCAAGACACTGTCGATGAGCAGTTCTTC
NA	NA	TRBV6-5	TRBJ2-7	CASSYSLGGHPYEQYF	TGTGCCAGCAGTTACTCGTTAGGGGGACATCCCTACGAGCAGTACTTC
once	NA	TRBV7-3	TRBJ2-1	CASSLSRGNEQFF	TGTGCCAGCAGCTTATCCCGGGGCAATGAGCAGTTCTTC
NA	TRBD1	TRBV19	TRBJ1-2	CASKWQGARDGYTF	TGTGCCAGTAAATGGCAGGGGGCGCGAGATGGCTACACCTTC
NA	NA	TRBV14	TRBJ2-1	CASSPLGQGGRWGNEQFF	TGTGCCAGCAGCCCACTGGGGCAGGGGGGAAGGTGGGGCAATGAGCAGTTCTTC
NA	TRBD1	TRBV4-2	TRBJ2-2	CASSQASDRVRELFF	TGTGCCAGCAGCCAAGCCTCCGACAGGGTCAGGGAGCTGTTTTTT
NA	NA	TRBV11-2	TRBJ2-4	CASSPQRNIQYF	TGTGCCAGCAGCCCTCAACGGAACATTCAGTACTTC
NA	TRBD1	TRBV2	TRBJ1-4	CASTGTGTGTKKLFF	TGTGCCAGCACTGGGACCGGGACAGGGACCAAAAAACTGTTTTTT
NA	NA	TRBV7-9	TRBJ1-1	CASRGGEDVAFF	TGTGCCAGCAGGGGCGGGGAGGACGTCGCTTTCTTT
once	TRBD1	TRBV12-5	TRBJ2-6	CASGSGTGFFSGANGLTF	TGTGCTAGTGGTTCCGGGACAGGATTCTTCTCTGGGGCCAACGGCCTGACTTTC
NA	TRBD1	TRBV7-2	TRBJ1-2	CASRQTGLDYGYTF	TGTGCCAGCAGGCAGACAGGGCTCGACTATGGCTACACCTTC
once	TRBD1	TRBV7-9	TRBJ2-3	CAGGKTGRADTQYF	TGTGCCGGGGGTAAGACAGGGAGAGCAGATACGCAGTATTTT